These 7 T cell receptor beta chains originate from one sample sequenced in a study of CD8+ T cells in alopecia areata. Sequencing used cDNA as its template, made by extracting RNA and reverse transcribing it. TCRdb's copy holds only in-frame clones and misses some; the assay was immunoSEQ multiplex PCR. This sample yields roughly 250,000 clones, of which under 80% are seen a single time; around 1.2% belongs to the top ten. The material was CD4+ T cells sorted from blood, obtained at week 0. The source is a human donor with alopecia areata.

The CDR3 nucleotides are TGTGCCAGCTCACCACTCCCGGGGGTGACCTATGGCTACACCTTC. Protein product: CASSPLPGVTYGYTF. This chain uses TRBV18 with TRBJ1-2, with a tentative D call TRBD1 (5 bases). The germline V and J ends were trimmed by 1 base and 4 bases, with 13 bases remaining between them. Germline assignment: CDR1 KGHSH and CDR2 LQKENI. This CDR3 has 15 residues. Looking up the rest from reference TRBV18 and TRBJ1-2 gives the full variable domain: NAGVMQNPRHLVRRRGQEARLRCSPMKGHSHVYWYRQLPEEGLKFMVYLQKENIIDESGMPKERFSAEFPKEGPSILRIQQVVRGDSAAYFCASSPLPGVTYGYTFGSGTRLTVV.

The chain recombines TRBV9 with TRBJ1-1; possible D gene TRBD1, 6 bases. The germline gives CDR1 SGDLS, CDR2 YYNGEE. This CDR3 contains 14 residues. V was trimmed by 3 bases and J by 0 bases, leaving 9 bases between them. The CDR3, as DNA: TGTGCCAGCAGCGAGGACAGCATGAACACTGAAGCTTTCTTT. Its protein is CASSEDSMNTEAFF.

The CDR3 here is CAWSVRRGLETQYF. In nucleotides, the CDR3 is TGTGCCTGGAGTGTAAGGCGGGGGTTGGAGACCCAGTACTTC. The chain carries TRBV30 and TRBJ2-5; 7 nucleotides align to TRBD2. Germline V gene lookup returns CDR1 GTSNPN and CDR2 SVGIG (reference sequence). The J segment lost 5 bases and the V segment lost 0 bases, leaving 6 bases of the junction unmatched. The CDR3 consists of 14 residues.

This chain connects TRBV5-1 to TRBJ2-3; D is unclear. CDR1 SGHRS and CDR2 YFSETQ come from the germline V gene. Between the trimmed V and J ends, which lost 2 bases and 0 bases, there was a span of 4 bases. This CDR3 has 13 amino acids. CDR3 sequence: CASSFRSTDTQYF. In nucleotides, the CDR3 is TGCGCCAGCAGCTTCCGAAGCACAGATACGCAGTATTTT.

The rearrangement joins TRBV29-1 to TRBJ2-1; D is tentatively TRBD1 or TRBD2 (5 bases each). Trimming left V 1 base short and J 15 bases short, with 13 bases between. The germline V gene encodes CDR1 SQVTM and CDR2 ANQGSEA. The CDR3 is 11 amino acids. The CDR3 DNA reads as TGCAGCGTTGAAGTTTGGGACCGACCGTTCTTC. This sequence encodes CSVEVWDRPFF.

About this clone itself: This same CDR3 is encoded by further DNA sequences in the sample. The chain has TRBV7-9 and TRBJ1-5; D gene unclear. The CDR3 is 12 amino acids. V was trimmed by 1 base and J by 7 bases, leaving 5 bases between them. The V gene's germline CDR1 is SEHNR and CDR2 FQNEAQ (reference sequence). The CDR3 bases are TGTGCCAGCAGCTTAGGGAGCCAGCCCCAGCATTTT. Protein: CASSLGSQPQHF.

The sample holds a few counts of this clone. This chain uses TRBV9 with TRBJ2-3; 7 nucleotides line up with TRBD1. The CDR3 spans 15 residues. The J segment lost 1 base and the V segment lost 2 bases, leaving 4 bases of the junction unmatched. Germline V gives CDR1 SGDLS, CDR2 YYNGEE. The CDR3 loop is CASSVQGTGTDTQYF. The CDR3 nucleotides are TGTGCCAGCAGCGTCCAAGGGACAGGCACAGATACGCAGTATTTT.